What follows are 15 T cell receptor beta chains derived from one specimen sequenced in a study of human CD8 memory T cell subsets. Preparation of the TCR beta libraries relied on UMI-labeled 5' RACE. From the 5' RACE reads, TCRdb lists one entry per CDR3 protein and no DNA. The table counts some 3,500 distinct CDR3 sequences; around 20% lies in the top ten. Sequencing was done on a sample of CD8+ T cells from PBMCs. The receptor set was obtained from a human donor in good health.

This chain connects TRBV2 to TRBJ2-4. Germline assignment: CDR1 SNHLY and CDR2 FYNNEI. CDR3 length: 13 residues. The chain's CDR3 is CASSERTENIQYF.

The genes are TRBV27 and TRBJ2-7; TCRdb picks TRBD1, but there is no DNA to check that call. The CDR3 is made up of 14 amino acids. Germline lookup yields CDR1 MNHEY and CDR2 SMNVEV (reference sequence). The CDR3 sequence is CASSPRTAIYEQYF.

The chain employs TRBV7-8 and TRBJ2-1; TCRdb calls TRBD1, which cannot be checked without DNA. This CDR3 is built from 15 residues. Germline V gives CDR1 SGHVS, CDR2 FQNEAQ. The CDR3: CASTHRDRQGNEQFF.

This clonotype registers medium-sized by frequency. The chain couples TRBV12-5 to TRBJ2-1; TCRdb indicates TRBD2, and absent DNA this call remains unverified. The germline gives CDR1 LGHNT, CDR2 FRNRAP. The CDR3 contains 11 residues. CDR3 sequence reads: CASGRAGEQFF. Full variable domain (remainder filled in from reference TRBV12-5 and TRBJ2-1): DARVTQTPRHKVTEMGQEVTMRCQPILGHNTVFWYRQTMMQGLELLAYFRNRAPLDDSGMPKDRFSAEMPDATLATLKIQPSEPRDSAVYFCASGRAGEQFFGPGTRLTVL.

The chain is built from TRBV30 and TRBJ2-1. The germline CDR1 and CDR2 sequences are GTSNPN and SVGIG (reference sequence). This CDR3 is 12 amino acids long. This CDR3 is CAWFSSYNEQFF.

The rearrangement links TRBV5-1 to TRBJ2-3; lacking DNA, the TRBD2 call made by TCRdb goes unchecked. CDR3 length equals 14 residues. The germline gives CDR1 SGHRS, CDR2 YFSETQ. The CDR3 is CASSLESPRDTQYF.

This clonotype counts as medium-sized by frequency. The V and J genes are TRBV20-1 and TRBJ1-1. CDR3 length equals 14 residues. CDR1 is DFQATT and CDR2 is SNEGSKA in the germline V gene (reference sequence). The CDR3 loop reads CSATREGLGTEAFF.

This sequence joins TRBV29-1 and TRBJ1-2; lacking DNA, the TRBD1 call made by TCRdb goes unchecked. Germline V gene sequence: CDR1 SQVTM, CDR2 ANQGSEA. The CDR3 contains 14 residues. The CDR3 here is CSVQTTGTVYGYTF.

The V call is TRBV14, the J call TRBJ2-5; TCRdb proposes TRBD1, but this gene call is untestable without DNA. Germline-derived CDR1 and CDR2 are SGHDN and FVKESK. There are 15 residues in the CDR3. The CDR3 sequence is CASSQDAGGAETQYF.

The CDR3 spells CASSIQGASGYTF. J is TRBJ1-2 and V is TRBV21-1; without DNA, the TCRdb call of TRBD1 cannot be checked. TRBV21-1 is a listed pseudogene. The CDR3 contains 13 residues.

This chain links TRBV4-1 with TRBJ2-2; TCRdb proposes TRBD1, but this gene call is untestable without DNA. Germline CDR1 reads MGHRA; CDR2 reads YSYEKL. This CDR3 spans 13 amino acids. The CDR3 here is CASSQTGTRELFF.

Its frequency marks this clonotype as medium-sized. This rearrangement joins TRBV5-1 to TRBJ2-7; the TCRdb call, TRBD1, lacks DNA for checking. The germline gives CDR1 SGHRS, CDR2 YFSETQ. The CDR3 spans 15 residues. This CDR3 is CASSPDQTGGSEQYF.

V gene TRBV9 combines with J gene TRBJ2-2. CDR1 and CDR2 from the germline V gene are SGDLS and YYNGEE. This CDR3 has 15 residues. The CDR3 region is CASSVNVVGTGELFF. The full variable domain, with the rest looked up from reference TRBV9 and TRBJ2-2, is DSGVTQTPKHLITATGQRVTLRCSPRSGDLSVYWYQQSLDQGLQFLIQYYNGEERAKGNILERFSAQQFPDLHSELNLSSLELGDSALYFCASSVNVVGTGELFFGEGSRLTVL.

Here the CDR3 reads CASKNQFSSYEQYF. This rearrangement joins TRBV5-1 to TRBJ2-7. The CDR3 has 14 residues. Germline lookup yields CDR1 SGHRS and CDR2 YFSETQ. The full variable domain, rest sourced from reference TRBV5-1 and TRBJ2-7, is KAGVTQTPRYLIKTRGQQVTLSCSPISGHRSVSWYQQTPGQGLQFLFEYFSETQRNKGNFPGRFSGRQFSNSRSEMNVSTLELGDSALYLCASKNQFSSYEQYFGPGTRLTVT.

The chain has TRBV7-9 and TRBJ2-7; TCRdb names TRBD1, which stays unverified in the absence of DNA. Per germline, CDR1 SEHNR and CDR2 FQNEAQ (reference sequence). The CDR3 spans 14 residues. The CDR3 sequence: CASSHPQGAHEQYF.